The clone carrying this T cell receptor (beta chain) occurred once. Its antigen remains unknown. Every patient was affected by relapse after autologous stem cell transplantation, while exposure to brentuximab vedotin was not uniform. Relapsed/refractory classical Hodgkin lymphoma patients had complete, partial or progressive responses. Germline CDR1 reads SGHTA; CDR2 reads FQGTGA. V lost 5 bases to trimming and J lost 3 bases, with 11 bases between them. The CDR3 contains 13 residues. The method was immunoSEQ multiplex PCR; TCRdb's version includes in-frame clones alone and lacks a portion of them. Here the sample spans about 41,000 clones, roughly three quarters being singletons. This sample is part of a study of PD-1 blockade in classical Hodgkin lymphoma. Whole-study results and caveats: There was a significant rise in CD4+ TCR diversity by C4D1, with no such rise for CD8+. Later analyses included only patients treated at least 1 year post-ASCT.

The sample here was peripheral blood mononuclear cells (PBMCs), taken at baseline. This receptor was identified in a human donor with classical Hodgkin lymphoma. V and J are TRBV7-3 and TRBJ2-7; perhaps D is TRBD1 or TRBD2 (5 bases each). The CDR3: CASSPGPNYEQYF. For the CDR3, the DNA is TGTGCCAGCAGCCCGGGGCCCAACTACGAGCAGTACTTC.